Reported below is one TCR beta chain. Its specificity is unknown. PCR used 60 Vbeta primers and 13 Jbeta primers. Sequenced by immunoSEQ multiplex PCR; TCRdb stores in-frame clones only, minus some. In the table there are approximately 160,000 clones, 77% of which are singletons. This entry is derived from a study of cytomegalovirus exposure and HLA in healthy donors. The CDR3 consists of 14 residues. Germline assignment: CDR1 MNHEY and CDR2 SMNVEV (reference sequence). V was pared by 1 base and J by 7 bases, with 10 bases between. General study results and limits: In most subjects, TCR beta sequences reportedly gave accurate predictions of HLA-A and HLA-B alleles. A reported reduction in N-insertions relative to the 666-donor mean was seen in an Asian-associated ancestry cluster in a later analysis.

The rearrangement uses TRBV27 and TRBJ1-4; TRBD1 is a possible D gene (5 bases). This sequence originates from a middle-aged woman in good health and CMV-seropositive. Sequencing was carried out using PBMCs. The CDR3 DNA follows: TGTGCCAGCAGTTTATATGCGGGGGGTGAAAAACTGTTTTTT. It is translated as CASSLYAGGEKLFF.